A single TCR beta chain is shown here with its context. This entry belongs to a study of blood T cell repertoires in COVID-19. At the level of the study: Italy, Spain and the United States were the sources of the convalescent and acute COVID-19 samples. The analysed material was cDNA or gDNA that came from T cells, B-cell-depleted T cells, or PBMCs.

The CDR3 is made up of 15 amino acids. With V trimmed by 6 bases and J by 4 bases, 11 bases remained unmatched. Germline assignment: CDR1 WNHNN and CDR2 SYGVQD (reference sequence). The protocol was immunoSEQ multiplex PCR, while the TCRdb copy is restricted to in-frame clones and leaves out a portion. The sample consists of some 200,000 clones, roughly four fifths of them appearing once. The V call is TRBV10-1, the J call TRBJ2-5; TRBD2 agrees at 7 bases. Sequenced: peripheral blood. The TCR sequence derives from a woman between 35 and 50 years old with acute or convalescent COVID-19. As DNA, the CDR3 is TGCGCCAGCAGCCAGACCGCGGGGGTAGTAGAGACCCAGTACTTC. This translates into CASSQTAGVVETQYF.